The 20 T cell receptor beta chains presented below share a single source sample, sequenced in a study of cytomegalovirus exposure and HLA in healthy donors. The data were produced by immunoSEQ multiplex PCR, yet TCRdb's version contains in-frame clones alone and is incomplete. The sample has roughly 50,000 clones, about 93% seen once; the top ten hold around 2.9%. Sequencing was performed on PBMCs. All receptors derive from a man aged 18-30 years in good health and CMV-seronegative.

The chain employs TRBV7-9 and TRBJ2-3; TRBD1 matches 7 bases. The ends lost 3 bases at V and 5 bases at J; junction bases unmatched: 11. This CDR3 region has 16 residues. The germline V gene encodes CDR1 SEHNR and CDR2 FQNEAQ (reference sequence). The CDR3 DNA follows: TGTGCCAGCAGCTTTTCGGTTTACAGGGGAAAAGATACGCAGTATTTT. This encodes CASSFSVYRGKDTQYF.

The chain is built from TRBV15 and TRBJ2-7; 13 nucleotides line up with TRBD2. CDR3 length: 16 amino acids. Losses at the gene ends were 0 bases for V and 2 bases for J; bases not matched to a gene: 1. CDR1 is LNHNV and CDR2 is YYDKDF in the germline V gene (reference sequence). The CDR3 nucleotides are TGTGCCACCAGCAGAGATGGGACTAGCGGGGCCTACGAGCAGTACTTC. It encodes CATSRDGTSGAYEQYF.

The gene calls are TRBV6-5 and TRBJ2-3, with a tentative D call TRBD2 (6 bases). V lost 5 bases and J 9 bases, leaving 21 bases between the germline ends. The CDR3 runs to 15 residues. Germline V CDR1 and CDR2: MNHEY, SVGAGI. The CDR3 loop reads CASSPSVPSGSTQYF. The CDR3 bases are TGTGCCAGCAGTCCCTCGGTGCCTTCCGGGAGCACGCAGTATTTT.

This chain links TRBV29-1 with TRBJ2-4, with no clear D. Germline V lookup: CDR1 SQVTM, CDR2 ANQGSEA. The CDR3 covers 13 residues. With 4 bases removed from V and 1 base from J, the gap between germline ends came to 8 bases. The CDR3 coding sequence is TGCAGCGTTGCTGAGTGGGCCAAAAACATTCAGTACTTC. Translation: CSVAEWAKNIQYF.

This sequence joins TRBV30 and TRBJ2-5; perhaps TRBD2 as D (5 bases). CDR1 GTSNPN and CDR2 SVGIG come from the germline V gene (reference sequence). V shed 0 bases and J shed 2 bases, with 13 bases lying between them. The CDR3 runs 15 residues. The CDR3 DNA reads TGTGCCTGGAGTGTTTACTCAGCGGTTCAAGAGACCCAGTACTTC. It translates to CAWSVYSAVQETQYF.

J is TRBJ2-7 and V is TRBV5-6, with D possibly TRBD2 on 6 matching bases. The CDR3 extends over 15 amino acids. Germline V gene sequence: CDR1 SGHDT, CDR2 YYEEEE. Between the trimmed V and J ends, which lost 4 bases and 3 bases, there was a span of 17 bases. The CDR3 loop reads CASSLRPRGNYEQYF. CDR3 coding DNA: TGTGCCAGCAGCCTACGTCCCCGCGGGAACTACGAGCAGTACTTC.

The chain is built from TRBV5-4 and TRBJ2-1; 8 bases map to TRBD2. The CDR3 spans 15 residues. The ends lost 3 bases at V and 12 bases at J; junction bases unmatched: 14. Per germline, CDR1 SGHNT and CDR2 YYREEE (reference sequence). As DNA, the CDR3 is TGTGCCAGCAGCTCTGAAGTTAGCGGGATGGACGGGCAGTTCTTC. Translated: CASSSEVSGMDGQFF.

This clone has a single count. J is TRBJ2-1 and V is TRBV28; a possible D gene is TRBD2 (6 bases). CDR1 and CDR2 from the germline V gene are MDHEN and SYDVKM. Trimming stripped 5 bases from V and 2 bases from J, with 16 bases between. This CDR3 region has 16 residues. The CDR3 protein is CASSPFRERPYNEQFF. The CDR3 region has the DNA TGTGCCAGCAGTCCCTTTCGGGAGAGGCCCTACAATGAGCAGTTCTTC. Filled out from reference TRBV28 and TRBJ2-1, the complete variable domain reads DVKVTQSSRYLVKRTGEKVFLECVQDMDHENMFWYRQDPGLGLRLIYFSYDVKMKEKGDIPEGYSVSREKKERFSLILESASTNQTSMYLCASSPFRERPYNEQFFGPGTRLTVL.

This CDR3 is CASSPGQGAGETQYF. CDR3 DNA sequence: TGCGCCAGCAGCCCGGGACAGGGGGCGGGGGAGACCCAGTACTTC. V is TRBV5-1 and J is TRBJ2-5, with TRBD1 matching 12 bases. Germline V gives CDR1 SGHRS, CDR2 YFSETQ. V shed 4 bases and J 5 bases; nucleotides not matched to a gene: 6. The CDR3 contains 15 residues. Supplemented by reference TRBV5-1 and TRBJ2-5, the full variable domain reads KAGVTQTPRYLIKTRGQQVTLSCSPISGHRSVSWYQQTPGQGLQFLFEYFSETQRNKGNFPGRFSGRQFSNSRSEMNVSTLELGDSALYLCASSPGQGAGETQYFGPGTRLLVL.

The chain joins TRBV14 to TRBJ2-7, with a possible D match to TRBD2 (5 bases). This CDR3 is 14 amino acids long. V was cut by 3 bases and J by 0 bases, with 9 bases left in between. Germline V gives CDR1 SGHDN, CDR2 FVKESK. CDR3 nucleotides: TGTGCCAGCAGCCATAGGGAGCGCTCCTACGAGCAGTACTTC. It translates to CASSHRERSYEQYF.

The chain carries TRBV29-1 and TRBJ1-1; TRBD1 aligns across 10 bases. CDR3 length: 12 amino acids. Germline-derived CDR1 and CDR2 are SQVTM and ANQGSEA. V was clipped by 7 bases and J by 3 bases; unmatched bases: 2. CDR3 region: CSGGTGDTEAFF. The CDR3 bases are TGCAGCGGCGGGACAGGGGACACTGAAGCTTTCTTT.

J is TRBJ2-7 and V is TRBV5-5, with 10 bases aligning to TRBD2. The CDR3 extends over 14 amino acids. The V and J ends lost 4 bases and 5 bases, in that order; junction bases with no gene match: 6. Germline V gene data show CDR1 as SGHKS and CDR2 as YYEKEE (reference sequence). The DNA of the CDR3 is TGTGCCAGCAGCACGGGACTAGCGCGGCACGAGCAGTACTTC. Its translation is CASSTGLARHEQYF. Full variable domain (outside the CDR3, taken from reference TRBV5-5 and TRBJ2-7): DAGVTQSPTHLIKTRGQQVTLRCSPISGHKSVSWYQQVLGQGPQFIFQYYEKEERGRGNFPDRFSARQFPNYSSELNVNALLLGDSALYLCASSTGLARHEQYFGPGTRLTVT.

The V and J genes are TRBV5-1 and TRBJ2-5; 8 bases match TRBD2. Trimming at V came to 0 bases and at J to 0 bases, leaving 1 base not matched to a gene. CDR3 length equals 15 residues. CDR1 and CDR2 from the germline V gene are SGHRS and YFSETQ. The CDR3, as DNA: TGCGCCAGCAGCTTGGTAGCGGGAAACCAAGAGACCCAGTACTTC. This codes for CASSLVAGNQETQYF. Full variable domain (rest looked up from reference TRBV5-1 and TRBJ2-5): KAGVTQTPRYLIKTRGQQVTLSCSPISGHRSVSWYQQTPGQGLQFLFEYFSETQRNKGNFPGRFSGRQFSNSRSEMNVSTLELGDSALYLCASSLVAGNQETQYFGPGTRLLVL.

This chain uses TRBV7-6 with TRBJ1-1, with D possibly matching TRBD1 (6 bases). Looked up from germline, CDR1 is SGHVS and CDR2 is FNYEAQ. V lost 1 base to trimming and J lost 1 base, with 10 bases between them. This CDR3 region has 15 residues. The CDR3 loop is CASSLVRGQNTEAFF. In DNA form, the CDR3 reads TGTGCCAGCAGCTTAGTGAGGGGACAGAACACTGAAGCTTTCTTT.

This chain links TRBV18 with TRBJ1-3; unclear D gene. V lost 6 bases to trimming and J lost 4 bases, with 7 bases between them. This CDR3 region has 12 residues. Germline CDR1 is KGHSH and CDR2 is LQKENI. CDR3 sequence: CASSEQGNTIYF. In DNA, the CDR3 is TGTGCCAGCTCGGAACAGGGAAACACCATATATTTT.

The chain recombines TRBV28 with TRBJ2-7; 14 positions agree with TRBD2. The CDR3 is 16 residues long. The trim removed 0 bases at V and 2 bases at J, leaving 0 bases unmatched. Per the germline V gene, CDR1 is MDHEN and CDR2 is SYDVKM. CDR3 region: CASSLWTSGRAYEQYF. The CDR3, as DNA: TGTGCCAGCAGTTTATGGACTAGCGGGAGGGCCTACGAGCAGTACTTC. The entire variable domain, with the rest obtained from reference TRBV28 and TRBJ2-7, is as follows: DVKVTQSSRYLVKRTGEKVFLECVQDMDHENMFWYRQDPGLGLRLIYFSYDVKMKEKGDIPEGYSVSREKKERFSLILESASTNQTSMYLCASSLWTSGRAYEQYFGPGTRLTVT.

This chain links TRBV28 with TRBJ2-6; 9 bases are a match to TRBD1. The CDR3 consists of 17 residues. V shed 7 bases, J shed 0 bases, and the junction held 7 bases outside the gene matches. Germline CDR1 and CDR2: MDHEN and SYDVKM. The CDR3 is CASTTGGLLSGANVLTF. For the CDR3, the DNA is TGTGCCAGCACGACAGGGGGGCTGCTCTCTGGGGCCAACGTCCTGACTTTC.

The chain joins TRBV6-1 to TRBJ2-3; weak D call: TRBD1 (6 bases). V lost 2 bases and J 4 bases, leaving 19 bases between the germline ends. The CDR3 consists of 17 residues. The germline V gene has CDR1 MNHNS and CDR2 SASEGT. This CDR3 reads CASSESRWSGEPDTQYF. In DNA, the CDR3 is TGTGCCAGCAGTGAAAGTCGGTGGTCAGGGGAGCCAGATACGCAGTATTTT.

This chain links TRBV2 with TRBJ2-1, with TRBD1 matching over 9 bases. The V gene end was trimmed by 3 bases and the J gene end by 7 bases; junction bases not matched to a gene: 16. Per the germline V gene, CDR1 is SNHLY and CDR2 is FYNNEI. This CDR3 region has 18 residues. As DNA, the CDR3 is TGTGCCAGCAGTGAGAGAGGAGGTAGGGACAGGGCCTGGAATGAGCAGTTCTTC. It translates to CASSERGGRDRAWNEQFF.

This clone was seen a handful of times. The chain uses TRBV29-1 and TRBJ2-1; 10 positions match TRBD2. From germline, CDR1 is SQVTM and CDR2 ANQGSEA. With 7 bases clipped from V and 8 bases from J, the junction kept 14 bases outside the gene matches. CDR3 length: 15 amino acids. CDR3 nucleotides: TGCAGCGCTCCTGGCCCGCTAGCGGGAGACTATGAGCAGTTCTTC. This sequence encodes CSAPGPLAGDYEQFF.